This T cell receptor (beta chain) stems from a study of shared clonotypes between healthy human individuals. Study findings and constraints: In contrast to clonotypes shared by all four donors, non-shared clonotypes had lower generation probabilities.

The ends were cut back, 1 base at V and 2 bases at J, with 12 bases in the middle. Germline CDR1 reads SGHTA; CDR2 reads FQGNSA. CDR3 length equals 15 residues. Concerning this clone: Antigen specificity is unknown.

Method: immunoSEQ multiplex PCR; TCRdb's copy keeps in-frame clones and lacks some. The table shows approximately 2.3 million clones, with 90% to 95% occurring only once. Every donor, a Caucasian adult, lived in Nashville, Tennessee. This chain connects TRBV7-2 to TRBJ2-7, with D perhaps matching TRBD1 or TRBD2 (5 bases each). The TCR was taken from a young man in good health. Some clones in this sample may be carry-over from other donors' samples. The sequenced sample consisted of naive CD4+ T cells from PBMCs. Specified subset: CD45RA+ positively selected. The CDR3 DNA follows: TGTGCCAGCAGCTTAGAGCGGACACCGACCTACGAGCAGTACTTC. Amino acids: CASSLERTPTYEQYF. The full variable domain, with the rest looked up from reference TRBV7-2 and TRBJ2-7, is GAGVSQSPSNKVTEKGKDVELRCDPISGHTALYWYRQSLGQGLEFLIYFQGNSAPDKSGLPSDRFSAERTGGSVSTLTIQRTQQEDSAVYLCASSLERTPTYEQYFGPGTRLTVT.